Below, 3 T cell receptor beta chains from the same sample are listed, as sequenced in a study of graft-versus-host responses after intestinal transplantation. Sequencing was performed with immunoSEQ multiplex PCR; in TCRdb, only in-frame clones are kept and a portion is missing. The table records 11,000 to 15,000 clones, around a third of them present only once. Sample: alloreactive CD4+ T cells from a mixed lymphocyte reaction culture, taken before intestinal transplant. The sample's subset: CFSE-low proliferating T cells sorted from approximately 6-day pre-transplant mixed lymphocyte reaction (GvH or HvG direction). The source of these receptors is a human patient who received an intestinal transplant.

This clone is labeled as medium-sized. V and J are TRBV19 and TRBJ1-4; 7 bases are shared with TRBD1. Unmatched junction bases numbered 8, after V lost 5 bases and J lost 8 bases. There are 14 residues in the CDR3. From germline, CDR1 is LNHDA and CDR2 SQIVND (reference sequence). The CDR3 spells CASSVTGAREKLFF. CDR3 in DNA: TGTGCCAGTAGTGTCACAGGGGCGCGGGAAAAACTGTTTTTT.

The chain is built from TRBV6-1 and TRBJ1-5; TRBD1 might be the D (6 bases). Deletions cut 5 bases from V and 6 bases from J, with 17 bases between. This CDR3 region has 15 residues. CDR1 MNHNS and CDR2 SASEGT come from the germline V gene. CDR3 sequence (DNA): TGTGCCAGCAGTCGCTCTTGGGACAAAGTTCAGCCCCAGCATTTT. Translating gives CASSRSWDKVQPQHF.

This chain joins TRBV6-6 and TRBJ2-2; perhaps D is TRBD1 or TRBD2 (6 bases each). In germline, CDR1 is MNHNY, CDR2 SVGAGI (reference sequence). V was pared by 5 bases and J by 6 bases, with 16 bases between. The CDR3 covers 15 residues. The CDR3 DNA follows: TGTGCCAGCAGTCTAAGGGGGGTTGGGTCCGGGGAGCTGTTTTTT. This sequence encodes CASSLRGVGSGELFF.